These 29 T cell receptor beta chains were sequenced from one sample in a study of blood T cell repertoires in COVID-19. Using immunoSEQ multiplex PCR, the repertoire was profiled, and TCRdb retains in-frame clones only, with some absent. This sample yields around 130,000 clones, of which about four fifths are seen a single time; more than 3% belongs to the top ten. The sample was PBMCs or T cells enriched from blood (not recorded which). The receptors come from a woman between 50 and 59 years old with acute COVID-19.

The rearrangement joins TRBV6-1 to TRBJ1-1; 8 positions agree with TRBD1. This CDR3 has 15 residues. CDR1 and CDR2 from the germline V gene are MNHNS and SASEGT. Losses at the gene ends were 2 bases for V and 2 bases for J; bases not matched to a gene: 4. CDR3 region: CASSEPGQGNTEAFF. In DNA form, the CDR3 reads TGTGCCAGCAGTGAACCAGGACAGGGTAACACTGAAGCTTTCTTT.

This chain links TRBV18 with TRBJ2-7, with a tentative D call TRBD1 (6 bases). Trimming stripped 5 bases from V and 5 bases from J, with 19 bases between. The CDR3 has 15 residues. CDR1 KGHSH and CDR2 LQKENI come from the germline V gene. The CDR3, as DNA: TGTGCCAGCTCAATCCAGGGGAGACAGGTGAACGAGCAGTACTTC. Its protein product is CASSIQGRQVNEQYF.

This clone was picked up a small number of times. The chain is built from TRBV5-1 and TRBJ1-2; 10 nucleotides match TRBD1. Germline loops: CDR1 SGHRS, CDR2 YFSETQ. CDR3 length: 15 residues. With 3 bases clipped from V and 7 bases from J, the junction kept 9 bases outside the gene matches. The CDR3 region has the DNA TGCGCCAGCAGCTATACGACAGGGGGCAAAGGTGGCTACACCTTC. Translating gives CASSYTTGGKGGYTF.

This chain uses TRBV12-5 with TRBJ1-1, with D possibly TRBD1 on 6 matching bases. Trimming cost V 0 bases and J 3 bases, with 14 bases left between them. Germline V CDR1 and CDR2: LGHNT, FRNRAP. The CDR3 length is 16 residues. The CDR3: CASGLVLNRVDTEAFF. For the CDR3, the DNA is TGTGCTAGTGGTTTGGTACTGAACAGGGTAGACACTGAAGCTTTCTTT.

This rearrangement joins TRBV11-3 to TRBJ2-7, with unresolved D. Trimming cost V 4 bases and J 2 bases, with 3 bases left between them. Germline V gives CDR1 SGHNT, CDR2 YENEEA. The CDR3 covers 11 residues. The CDR3 DNA sequence: TGTGCCAGCAGCTCGGCCTACGAGCAGTACTTC. This gives the protein CASSSAYEQYF.

This clone was detected only once. The V gene is TRBV6-5, the J gene TRBJ2-7, with D maybe TRBD2 (5 bases). Trimming shortened V by 0 bases and J by 2 bases, and 11 bases separated the two germline ends. Germline V gene lookup returns CDR1 MNHEY and CDR2 SVGAGI. The CDR3 runs to 15 residues. The CDR3 sequence is CASSYSPGRTYEQYF. The CDR3, as DNA: TGTGCCAGCAGTTACTCGCCGGGGAGAACCTACGAGCAGTACTTC.

This clone was observed a few times. V gene TRBV5-6 combines with J gene TRBJ1-3, with 9 bases lining up with TRBD1. The CDR3 runs 14 residues. V lost 4 bases, J lost 4 bases, and 3 bases stayed unmatched. Germline V gene lookup returns CDR1 SGHDT and CDR2 YYEEEE. The CDR3 spells CASSRTGEGNTIYF. The CDR3 region has the DNA TGTGCCAGCAGCAGGACAGGGGAGGGAAACACCATATATTTT.

This clone came up once. This chain connects TRBV11-3 to TRBJ2-3; D is perhaps TRBD2 (6 bases). V lost 2 bases to trimming and J lost 1 base, with 7 bases between them. The CDR3 runs to 14 residues. Germline CDR1 is SGHNT and CDR2 is YENEEA. Written as DNA, the CDR3 is TGTGCCAGCAGCTTATCTAGCGGCACAGATACGCAGTATTTT. Amino acid sequence: CASSLSSGTDTQYF.

The chain couples TRBV5-1 to TRBJ2-5; D unresolved. Per the germline V gene, CDR1 is SGHRS and CDR2 is YFSETQ. The CDR3 extends over 17 amino acids. The V and J ends lost 4 bases and 2 bases respectively, with 21 bases between them. CDR3 coding DNA: TGCGCCAGCAGCCCTGGTGGGTTAGGAATAGCTCAAGAGACCCAGTACTTC. This translates into CASSPGGLGIAQETQYF.

Only a few counts were recorded for this clone. V is TRBV24-1 and J is TRBJ1-4; possible D gene TRBD1, 6 bases. This CDR3 comprises 14 residues. Trimming took off 3 bases at V and 6 bases at J, with 10 bases between the two ends. Germline loops: CDR1 KGHDR, CDR2 SFDVKD. CDR3: CATSDTRQDEKLFF. CDR3 in DNA: TGTGCCACCAGTGATACACGACAGGATGAAAAACTGTTTTTT.

The chain recombines TRBV10-2 with TRBJ2-3; no clear D gene. Germline loops: CDR1 WSHSY, CDR2 SAAADI. Trimming removed 4 bases from V and 4 bases from J, with 6 bases in between. The CDR3 totals 12 residues. CDR3 DNA: TGCGCCAGCAGTGCCGGTGCAGATACGCAGTATTTT. Amino acid sequence: CASSAGADTQYF.

The rearrangement joins TRBV7-9 to TRBJ2-4; D is undetermined. Trimming cost V 5 bases and J 6 bases, with 8 bases left between them. This CDR3 spans 12 amino acids. Germline CDR1 and CDR2: SEHNR and FQNEAQ (reference sequence). CDR3 residues: CASSPPGNIQYF. CDR3 nucleotide sequence: TGTGCCAGCAGCCCCCCGGGAAACATTCAGTACTTC.

The chain joins TRBV6-1 to TRBJ1-1; D is unresolved. In germline, CDR1 is MNHNS, CDR2 SASEGT. V lost 5 bases to trimming and J lost 5 bases, with 9 bases between them. The CDR3 contains 12 residues. CDR3 residues: CASSFTGTEAFF. Written as DNA, the CDR3 is TGTGCCAGCAGTTTCACGGGGACTGAAGCTTTCTTT.

The chain carries TRBV2 and TRBJ2-5, with D unclear. Germline loops: CDR1 SNHLY, CDR2 FYNNEI. This CDR3 spans 14 amino acids. Trimming cost V 4 bases and J 3 bases, with 12 bases left between them. The CDR3 nucleotides are TGTGCCAGCAGTGCGCTGAGGTCCGAAGAGACCCAGTACTTC. This gives the protein CASSALRSEETQYF. The full variable domain, with the rest looked up from reference TRBV2 and TRBJ2-5, is EPEVTQTPSHQVTQMGQEVILRCVPISNHLYFYWYRQILGQKVEFLVSFYNNEISEKSEIFDDQFSVERPDGSNFTLKIRSTKLEDSAMYFCASSALRSEETQYFGPGTRLLVL.

The chain has TRBV9 and TRBJ2-1; TRBD2 matches 13 bases. V gave up 7 bases and J gave up 5 bases; unmatched junction bases: 0. The V gene's germline CDR1 is SGDLS and CDR2 YYNGEE. This CDR3 is built from 13 residues. CDR3 loop: CASGTSGNNEQFF. The CDR3 nucleotides read TGTGCCAGCGGGACTAGCGGGAACAATGAGCAGTTCTTC.

The table lists this clone with a count of one. This chain connects TRBV2 to TRBJ2-5, with 7 bases matching TRBD1. Trimming cost V 3 bases and J 5 bases; bases outside gene matches: 0. Germline CDR1 is SNHLY and CDR2 is FYNNEI. The CDR3 loop spans 12 amino acids. CDR3 bases: TGTGCCAGCAGTGACAGGGGGGAGACCCAGTACTTC. It codes for CASSDRGETQYF.

The chain employs TRBV21-1 and TRBJ2-2; no check of the table's D call, TRBD2, against the DNA was made. TRBV21-1 is annotated as a pseudogene. The CDR3 sequence is 13 residues long. The CDR3: CATSEESGGELFF. For the CDR3, the DNA is TGTGCCACCTCCGAGGAGTCGGGCGGGGAGCTGTTTTTT.

J is TRBJ2-1 and V is TRBV11-2; 10 bases agree with TRBD2. The length of the CDR3 is 14 residues. In germline, CDR1 is SGHAT, CDR2 FQNNGV. Germline trimming cut 3 bases from V and 9 bases from J; bases unmatched to any gene: 5. CDR3 protein: CASSFAAGGSEQFF. The CDR3 DNA reads as TGTGCCAGCAGCTTCGCAGCGGGAGGGTCTGAGCAGTTCTTC.

The chain uses TRBV15 and TRBJ1-2, with 8 positions matching TRBD1. The CDR3 covers 16 residues. From germline, CDR1 is LNHNV and CDR2 YYDKDF (reference sequence). V gave up 1 base and J gave up 7 bases; unmatched junction bases: 11. CDR3 sequence reads: CATSRGKGQVRSGYTF. The CDR3 DNA is TGTGCCACCAGCAGAGGCAAGGGACAGGTCCGAAGTGGCTACACCTTC.

The chain recombines TRBV18 with TRBJ1-4; 7 nucleotides agree with TRBD1. Losses at the gene ends were 5 bases for V and 4 bases for J; bases not matched to a gene: 7. There are 15 residues in the CDR3. Looked up from germline, CDR1 is KGHSH and CDR2 is LQKENI. The chain's CDR3 is CASSSGQDSNEKLFF. The CDR3 region has the DNA TGTGCCAGCTCATCCGGACAGGATAGTAATGAAAAACTGTTTTTT.

V is TRBV24-1 and J is TRBJ2-7; 12 nucleotides align to TRBD1. The CDR3 runs 16 residues. J lost 6 bases, V lost 5 bases, and 10 bases had no gene match. Germline CDR1 is KGHDR and CDR2 is SFDVKD. The CDR3 DNA is TGTGCCACCAGTGCCACCCCCGGGACAGGGGGCGCCGAGCAGTACTTC. Residues: CATSATPGTGGAEQYF.

This clone has only a few counts. This chain connects TRBV4-1 to TRBJ1-2; TRBD1 might be the D (5 bases). Germline loops: CDR1 MGHRA, CDR2 YSYEKL. This CDR3 is built from 15 residues. V lost 4 bases, J lost 2 bases, and 14 bases lay in between. CDR3 bases: TGCGCCAGCAGCCCCGAGGAGGGGTGGAACTATGGCTACACCTTC. Residues: CASSPEEGWNYGYTF.

The J gene is TRBJ1-2, the V gene TRBV29-1; D may be TRBD1 (5 bases). V shed 7 bases and J shed 4 bases, with 13 bases lying between them. The CDR3 totals 12 residues. Germline V gene data show CDR1 as SQVTM and CDR2 as ANQGSEA. As DNA, the CDR3 is TGCAGCGCCGAAAGGGGCCCCTATGGCTACACCTTC. It encodes CSAERGPYGYTF.

The chain recombines TRBV13 with TRBJ1-6; D perhaps matches TRBD1 (6 bases). Germline CDR1 reads PRHDT; CDR2 reads FYEKMQ (reference sequence). V lost 6 bases, J lost 10 bases, and 16 bases lay in between. The CDR3 spans 14 residues. The CDR3 reads CASSSGRGGSPLHF. CDR3 DNA sequence: TGTGCCAGCAGTTCTGGCAGGGGTGGGTCACCCCTCCACTTT.

The CDR3 here is CASSLGRGETQYF. CDR3 sequence (DNA): TGTGCCAGCAGCCTAGGCCGGGGAGAGACCCAGTACTTC. V is TRBV3-1 (or the pseudogene TRBV3-2) and J is TRBJ2-5; tentative D call: TRBD2 (5 bases). Trimming shortened V by 4 bases and J by 4 bases, and 10 bases separated the two germline ends. CDR3 length: 13 residues. Germline V gene sequence: CDR1 LGHDT, CDR2 YNNKEL (reference sequence).

The chain couples TRBV5-1 to TRBJ2-1; a possible D gene is TRBD2 (5 bases). CDR3 length equals 15 residues. Germline CDR1 and CDR2: SGHRS and YFSETQ. Trimming pared 0 bases from V and 9 bases from J, leaving 16 bases between. The CDR3 DNA sequence: TGCGCCAGCAGCTTGGAGGGAGAGGCCCTTAGTGAGCAGTTCTTC. Its translation: CASSLEGEALSEQFF.

The chain links TRBV19 to TRBJ2-2; 8 nucleotides line up with TRBD2. The CDR3 covers 15 residues. V dropped 6 bases and J dropped 5; count of bases not matched to a gene: 8. CDR1 is LNHDA, CDR2 SQIVND, per germline (reference sequence). CDR3 protein: CASRVGASGTGELFF. In DNA form, the CDR3 reads TGTGCCAGTAGAGTAGGGGCTAGCGGGACCGGGGAGCTGTTTTTT. Full variable domain (remainder filled in from reference TRBV19 and TRBJ2-2): DGGITQSPKYLFRKEGQNVTLSCEQNLNHDAMYWYRQDPGQGLRLIYYSQIVNDFQKGDIAEGYSVSREKKESFPLTVTSAQKNPTAFYLCASRVGASGTGELFFGEGSRLTVL.

The V call is TRBV24-1, the J call TRBJ1-1; a weak D match, TRBD1 (5 bases). The CDR3 extends over 15 amino acids. Per germline, CDR1 KGHDR and CDR2 SFDVKD. V was cut by 4 bases and J by 4 bases, with 15 bases left in between. CDR3 DNA: TGTGCCACCAGTGACGGTGGCAGGGAGGGCACTGAAGCTTTCTTT. It translates to CATSDGGREGTEAFF.

V is TRBV30 and J is TRBJ1-2; no definite D call. The germline V gene encodes CDR1 GTSNPN and CDR2 SVGIG (reference sequence). V was shortened by 4 bases and J by 7 bases, with 7 bases between the two germline ends. The CDR3 is 10 amino acids. CDR3 nucleotide sequence: TGTGCCTGGATCGGCGGTGGCTACACCTTC. It encodes CAWIGGGYTF.